This T cell receptor (beta chain) was obtained from a study of blood T cell repertoires in COVID-19. Sequencing used immunoSEQ multiplex PCR; TCRdb keeps in-frame clones, though not all of them. The data contain 130,000 to 150,000 clones, almost 90% of them singletons. Germline V lookup: CDR1 DFQATT, CDR2 SNEGSKA (reference sequence). Trimming took 3 bases from V and 7 from J; bases not matched to a gene: 9. The CDR3 length is 15 residues. The TCR sequence derives from a human donor in a cohort sampled during active COVID-19. What was sequenced was peripheral blood. The chain is built from TRBV20-1 and TRBJ1-6, with TRBD1 identical over 7 bases. The CDR3: CSASLRDSINSPLHF. The CDR3 nucleotides are TGCAGTGCTAGTCTCCGGGACAGCATCAATTCACCCCTCCACTTT.